These T cell receptor beta chains were read from a single sample in a study of blood T cell repertoires in COVID-19. Produced via immunoSEQ multiplex PCR; TCRdb's table is partial and in-frame only. This table has some 90,000 clones, less than 85% appearing once. Input material: peripheral blood. Every receptor here comes from a man in his 70s with active or convalescent COVID-19. The CDR3 runs from the conserved cysteine through the conserved F or W. The order of the fields is CDR3 protein, V gene, J gene.

CDR3 protein: CASSPRGSNSPLHF
V gene: TRBV14
J gene: TRBJ1-6

CDR3 protein: CASSQAQGGVVVRELFF
V gene: TRBV4-1
J gene: TRBJ2-2

CDR3 protein: CASSPSQGTEAFF
V gene: TRBV9
J gene: TRBJ1-1

CDR3 protein: CAISEESPRYTF
V gene: TRBV10-3
J gene: TRBJ1-2

CDR3 protein: CASSRGMLGREETQYF
V gene: TRBV5-1
J gene: TRBJ2-5

CDR3 protein: CAWSGLRSNQPQHF
V gene: TRBV30
J gene: TRBJ1-5

CDR3 protein: CASSPTGSYGYTF
V gene: TRBV11-3
J gene: TRBJ1-2

CDR3 protein: CASSRGRDTDTQYF
V gene: TRBV13
J gene: TRBJ2-3

CDR3 protein: CASSYQGNTGELFF
V gene: TRBV6-5
J gene: TRBJ2-2

CDR3 protein: CATSEGGRGTVTDTQYF
V gene: TRBV24-1
J gene: TRBJ2-3

CDR3 protein: CASSRNGFGDGYTF
V gene: TRBV7-9
J gene: TRBJ1-2

CDR3 protein: CASNMAGSTDTQYF
V gene: TRBV4-1
J gene: TRBJ2-3

CDR3 protein: CASSWDSAYEQYF
V gene: TRBV2
J gene: TRBJ2-7

CDR3 protein: CASSPREGWDTIYF
V gene: TRBV7-6
J gene: TRBJ1-3

CDR3 protein: CSVRVVYGYTF
V gene: TRBV29-1
J gene: TRBJ1-2

CDR3 protein: CASSIGVRNQPQHF
V gene: TRBV19
J gene: TRBJ1-5

CDR3 protein: CASSYSLADTQYF
V gene: TRBV6-5
J gene: TRBJ2-3

CDR3 protein: CASSAEERGTYEQYF
V gene: TRBV11-3
J gene: TRBJ2-7

CDR3 protein: CASSYSMGRETQYF
V gene: TRBV6-5
J gene: TRBJ2-5

CDR3 protein: CASGAGRYEQYF
V gene: TRBV19
J gene: TRBJ2-7

CDR3 protein: CASSHTLWGLARTDTQYF
V gene: TRBV11-3
J gene: TRBJ2-3

CDR3 protein: CASSQNRVDTQYF
V gene: TRBV6-5
J gene: TRBJ2-3